This is a list of T cell receptor beta chains from one sample in a study of lymphopenia after photon versus proton radiotherapy. The assay was immunoSEQ multiplex PCR, and TCRdb's table has in-frame clones only and misses some. Among about 70,000 clones listed, approximately 87% were seen once. This sample comprised peripheral blood, obtained from a patient treated with proton-based radiotherapy. Receptors were obtained from a man at least 80 years old with esophageal cancer. CDR3s include the opening cysteine and the closing phenylalanine or tryptophan. The D gene is left open where the match is weak. For some rows the clone size is stated as once, few or many, or as a class when expanded; others skip it.

j_gene: TRBJ2-3
abundance: NA
v_gene: TRBV7-3
d_gene: TRBD1
CDR3nt: TGTGCCAGCAGCTTACGACAGGGTGGGGATACGCAGTATTTT
CDR3aa: CASSLRQGGDTQYF

j_gene: TRBJ2-3
abundance: NA
v_gene: TRBV30
d_gene: NA
CDR3nt: TGTGCCTGGAGTGTAGCGGGCACAGATACGCAGTATTTT
CDR3aa: CAWSVAGTDTQYF

j_gene: TRBJ1-2
abundance: NA
v_gene: TRBV7-2
d_gene: TRBD1
CDR3nt: TGTGCCAGCAGCTTCCGGACAGGGGTCTACACCTTC
CDR3aa: CASSFRTGVYTF

j_gene: TRBJ2-6
abundance: once
v_gene: TRBV27
d_gene: NA
CDR3nt: TGTGCCAGCAGGGGGACTCCTGGGGCCAACGTCCTGACTTTC
CDR3aa: CASRGTPGANVLTF

j_gene: TRBJ1-1
abundance: once
v_gene: TRBV10-2
d_gene: NA
CDR3nt: TGCGCCAGCAGCCCCGGGCCCACTGAAGCTTTCTTT
CDR3aa: CASSPGPTEAFF

j_gene: TRBJ1-3
abundance: NA
v_gene: TRBV11-3
d_gene: NA
CDR3nt: TGTGCCAGCAGCTTAGCCGGGGCGGGCTCTGGAAACACCATATATTTT
CDR3aa: CASSLAGAGSGNTIYF

j_gene: TRBJ1-1
abundance: NA
v_gene: TRBV19
d_gene: TRBD1
CDR3nt: TGTGCCAGTAGCCCCAGGACAGGGTGGAACACTGAAGCTTTCTTT
CDR3aa: CASSPRTGWNTEAFF

j_gene: TRBJ2-7
abundance: NA
v_gene: TRBV10-1
d_gene: TRBD2
CDR3nt: TGCGCCAGCAGTGAGTCGGGGTCGGGAGGTACCTACGAGCAGTACTTC
CDR3aa: CASSESGSGGTYEQYF

j_gene: TRBJ2-7
abundance: NA
v_gene: TRBV6-5
d_gene: NA
CDR3nt: TGTGCCAGCAGTCCGAACGGGGTCCAAGGCTACGAGCAGTACTTC
CDR3aa: CASSPNGVQGYEQYF

j_gene: TRBJ2-7
abundance: NA
v_gene: TRBV5-4
d_gene: NA
CDR3nt: TGTGCCAGCAGCTTGGGGGCAGGGGCCTACGAGCAGTACTTC
CDR3aa: CASSLGAGAYEQYF

j_gene: TRBJ1-2
abundance: NA
v_gene: TRBV10-1
d_gene: NA
CDR3nt: TGCGCCAGCAGTTCACCTAGACAACCTAACTATGGCTACACCTTC
CDR3aa: CASSSPRQPNYGYTF

j_gene: TRBJ2-5
abundance: once
v_gene: TRBV4-2
d_gene: NA
CDR3nt: TGTGCCAGCAGCCAAGGGACGGGGGGCGGGGTAAAGTACTTC
CDR3aa: CASSQGTGGGVKYF

j_gene: TRBJ2-1
abundance: NA
v_gene: TRBV2
d_gene: NA
CDR3nt: TGTGCCATCGCGCCAGGAGGGGTTGGCCTGGGTGAGCAGTTCTTC
CDR3aa: CAIAPGGVGLGEQFF

j_gene: TRBJ2-7
abundance: once
v_gene: TRBV27
d_gene: NA
CDR3nt: TGTGCCAGCAGTTTATCGGCGGGGACAACCTACGAGCAGTACTTC
CDR3aa: CASSLSAGTTYEQYF

j_gene: TRBJ1-1
abundance: NA
v_gene: TRBV19
d_gene: NA
CDR3nt: TGTGCCAGTAGTATGGACAATACAGGGATCTCCCCTGAAGCTTTCTTT
CDR3aa: CASSMDNTGISPEAFF

j_gene: TRBJ1-2
abundance: NA
v_gene: TRBV4-3
d_gene: NA
CDR3nt: TGCGCCAGCAGCCAAGATTTTTCAGCCCCAGGGGACTATGGCTACACCTTC
CDR3aa: CASSQDFSAPGDYGYTF

j_gene: TRBJ2-2
abundance: NA
v_gene: TRBV7-3
d_gene: NA
CDR3nt: TGTGCCAGCAGCTTAGACGGTTACGGGGAGCTGTTTTTT
CDR3aa: CASSLDGYGELFF

j_gene: TRBJ1-6
abundance: NA
v_gene: TRBV5-6
d_gene: NA
CDR3nt: TGTGCCAGCAGCTTGGACTACTATTCACCCCTCCACTTT
CDR3aa: CASSLDYYSPLHF

j_gene: TRBJ2-3
abundance: NA
v_gene: TRBV30
d_gene: TRBD2
CDR3nt: TGTGCCTGGAGTGTACGGACTAGCGGGGGAGATACGCAGTATTTT
CDR3aa: CAWSVRTSGGDTQYF

j_gene: TRBJ2-7
abundance: few
v_gene: TRBV5-6
d_gene: TRBD1
CDR3nt: TGTGCCAGCAGCTTGTATCAGGGGGCGCGCTACGAGCAGTACTTC
CDR3aa: CASSLYQGARYEQYF

j_gene: TRBJ2-3
abundance: NA
v_gene: TRBV21-1
d_gene: NA
CDR3nt: TGTGCCAGCAGCAAAGACAGGGCGACAGATACGCAGTATTTT
CDR3aa: CASSKDRATDTQYF

j_gene: TRBJ2-7
abundance: NA
v_gene: TRBV2
d_gene: TRBD1
CDR3nt: TGTGCCAGCAGTCCAGACAGGGGAAGCGAGCAGTACTTC
CDR3aa: CASSPDRGSEQYF

j_gene: TRBJ1-5
abundance: once
v_gene: TRBV28
d_gene: NA
CDR3nt: TGTGCCAGCAGATTATGGGACACCTATCAGCCCCAGCATTTT
CDR3aa: CASRLWDTYQPQHF

j_gene: TRBJ1-2
abundance: NA
v_gene: TRBV18
d_gene: NA
CDR3nt: TGTGCCAGCTCACCAGGGGGGATTAACTATGGCTACACCTTC
CDR3aa: CASSPGGINYGYTF

j_gene: TRBJ1-5
abundance: NA
v_gene: TRBV11-3
d_gene: NA
CDR3nt: TGTGCCAGCAGCTTAGGTAAGGCGAGCAATCAGCCCCAGCATTTT
CDR3aa: CASSLGKASNQPQHF

j_gene: TRBJ2-1
abundance: NA
v_gene: TRBV30
d_gene: TRBD2
CDR3nt: TGTGCCTGGAACCCGGGACTAGCACCCAATGAGCAGTTCTTC
CDR3aa: CAWNPGLAPNEQFF

j_gene: TRBJ1-5
abundance: NA
v_gene: TRBV18
d_gene: NA
CDR3nt: TGTGCCAGCTCACAGGGGGGGGGCAATCAGCCCCAGCATTTT
CDR3aa: CASSQGGGNQPQHF

j_gene: TRBJ1-2
abundance: once
v_gene: TRBV4-1
d_gene: NA
CDR3nt: TGCGCCAGCAGCCAAGAGGTGGTCTACTATGGCTACACCTTC
CDR3aa: CASSQEVVYYGYTF

j_gene: TRBJ2-7
abundance: NA
v_gene: TRBV28
d_gene: TRBD1
CDR3nt: TGTGCCAGCCTTCCTCCGGGACAGCCAACATTGGGGGAGCAGTACTTC
CDR3aa: CASLPPGQPTLGEQYF

j_gene: TRBJ2-5
abundance: NA
v_gene: TRBV18
d_gene: NA
CDR3nt: TGTGCCAGCTCACCAACCGAGCTGGAGACCCAGTACTTC
CDR3aa: CASSPTELETQYF

j_gene: TRBJ1-2
abundance: many
v_gene: TRBV6-1
d_gene: TRBD1
CDR3nt: TGTGCCAGCAGTGAAGCCACAGGGGATGTCTATGGCTACACCTTC
CDR3aa: CASSEATGDVYGYTF

j_gene: TRBJ2-2
abundance: NA
v_gene: TRBV30
d_gene: NA
CDR3nt: TGTGCCTGGATGGCACTTTACACCGGGGAGCTGTTTTTT
CDR3aa: CAWMALYTGELFF

j_gene: TRBJ1-5
abundance: NA
v_gene: TRBV2
d_gene: NA
CDR3nt: TGTGCCAGCAGTTCTAGAGGGCAGCCCCAGCATTTT
CDR3aa: CASSSRGQPQHF

j_gene: TRBJ2-3
abundance: NA
v_gene: TRBV4-2
d_gene: NA
CDR3nt: TGTGCCAGCAGCCCCCGGGGAGGAACAGATACGCAGTATTTT
CDR3aa: CASSPRGGTDTQYF

j_gene: TRBJ2-6
abundance: NA
v_gene: TRBV18
d_gene: NA
CDR3nt: TGTGCCAGCTCACCCGCTGGGTCTGGGGCCAACGTCCTGACTTTC
CDR3aa: CASSPAGSGANVLTF

j_gene: TRBJ1-6
abundance: NA
v_gene: TRBV6-5
d_gene: NA
CDR3nt: TGTGCCAGCAGTCTTCGGACAGCTAATTCACCCCTCCACTTT
CDR3aa: CASSLRTANSPLHF

j_gene: TRBJ1-5
abundance: NA
v_gene: TRBV7-2
d_gene: NA
CDR3nt: TGTGCCAGCAGCTTATTTCCCGATCAGCCCCAGCATTTT
CDR3aa: CASSLFPDQPQHF

j_gene: TRBJ2-1
abundance: NA
v_gene: TRBV2
d_gene: TRBD1
CDR3nt: TGTGCCAGCAGTGGTTCTCGGACAGGGGGCTGGAATGAGCAGTTCTTC
CDR3aa: CASSGSRTGGWNEQFF

j_gene: TRBJ2-1
abundance: NA
v_gene: TRBV9
d_gene: TRBD2
CDR3nt: TGTGCCAGCAGCTTCCTAAGCGGGGGGGCCTACAATGAGCAGTTCTTC
CDR3aa: CASSFLSGGAYNEQFF

j_gene: TRBJ2-7
abundance: NA
v_gene: TRBV29-1
d_gene: TRBD2
CDR3nt: TGCAGCGTTGTGGCGCTAGCGGGTAACGAGCAGTACTTC
CDR3aa: CSVVALAGNEQYF

j_gene: TRBJ1-2
abundance: NA
v_gene: TRBV14
d_gene: NA
CDR3nt: TGTGCCAGCAGCCATCGGCAGTATGGCTACACCTTC
CDR3aa: CASSHRQYGYTF

j_gene: TRBJ2-1
abundance: NA
v_gene: TRBV30
d_gene: TRBD2
CDR3nt: TGTGCCTGGAGTGGGGGACTACCCTACAATGAGCAGTTCTTC
CDR3aa: CAWSGGLPYNEQFF

j_gene: TRBJ2-3
abundance: NA
v_gene: TRBV20-1
d_gene: NA
CDR3nt: TGCAGTGCTCTAGGACAGCTCACGCAGTATTTT
CDR3aa: CSALGQLTQYF

j_gene: TRBJ1-3
abundance: NA
v_gene: TRBV13
d_gene: TRBD1
CDR3nt: TGTGCCAGCCTACTTCGACAGGGGGCTGGAAACACCATATATTTT
CDR3aa: CASLLRQGAGNTIYF

j_gene: TRBJ2-2
abundance: NA
v_gene: TRBV5-4
d_gene: TRBD2
CDR3nt: TGTGCCAGCAGCCCTCCGGGACTAGCGAACACCGGGGAGCTGTTTTTT
CDR3aa: CASSPPGLANTGELFF

j_gene: TRBJ2-2
abundance: NA
v_gene: TRBV4-1
d_gene: NA
CDR3nt: TGCGCCAGCAGCCCCTTTTTCACAGGCACCGGGGAGCTGTTTTTT
CDR3aa: CASSPFFTGTGELFF

j_gene: TRBJ2-7
abundance: NA
v_gene: TRBV5-5
d_gene: NA
CDR3nt: TGTGCCAGCAGCTTTACTACCACCTACGAGCAGTACTTC
CDR3aa: CASSFTTTYEQYF

j_gene: TRBJ2-5
abundance: NA
v_gene: TRBV2
d_gene: NA
CDR3nt: TGTGCCAGCAATAGAGCGCAAGAGACCCAGTACTTC
CDR3aa: CASNRAQETQYF

j_gene: TRBJ1-1
abundance: NA
v_gene: TRBV5-1
d_gene: NA
CDR3nt: TGCGCCAGCAGCTGGAAGACAGGCCAGTTGGTAGAAGCTTTCTTT
CDR3aa: CASSWKTGQLVEAFF

j_gene: TRBJ2-5
abundance: few
v_gene: TRBV21-1
d_gene: NA
CDR3nt: TGTGCCAGCAGCAAATTGGGGACGGGTAGAAAAGAGACCCAGTACTTC
CDR3aa: CASSKLGTGRKETQYF

j_gene: TRBJ2-3
abundance: NA
v_gene: TRBV9
d_gene: TRBD2
CDR3nt: TGTGCCAGCAGCGTGGGACTAGGGATCTTGCTTAAAGGCACAGATACGCAGTATTTT
CDR3aa: CASSVGLGILLKGTDTQYF